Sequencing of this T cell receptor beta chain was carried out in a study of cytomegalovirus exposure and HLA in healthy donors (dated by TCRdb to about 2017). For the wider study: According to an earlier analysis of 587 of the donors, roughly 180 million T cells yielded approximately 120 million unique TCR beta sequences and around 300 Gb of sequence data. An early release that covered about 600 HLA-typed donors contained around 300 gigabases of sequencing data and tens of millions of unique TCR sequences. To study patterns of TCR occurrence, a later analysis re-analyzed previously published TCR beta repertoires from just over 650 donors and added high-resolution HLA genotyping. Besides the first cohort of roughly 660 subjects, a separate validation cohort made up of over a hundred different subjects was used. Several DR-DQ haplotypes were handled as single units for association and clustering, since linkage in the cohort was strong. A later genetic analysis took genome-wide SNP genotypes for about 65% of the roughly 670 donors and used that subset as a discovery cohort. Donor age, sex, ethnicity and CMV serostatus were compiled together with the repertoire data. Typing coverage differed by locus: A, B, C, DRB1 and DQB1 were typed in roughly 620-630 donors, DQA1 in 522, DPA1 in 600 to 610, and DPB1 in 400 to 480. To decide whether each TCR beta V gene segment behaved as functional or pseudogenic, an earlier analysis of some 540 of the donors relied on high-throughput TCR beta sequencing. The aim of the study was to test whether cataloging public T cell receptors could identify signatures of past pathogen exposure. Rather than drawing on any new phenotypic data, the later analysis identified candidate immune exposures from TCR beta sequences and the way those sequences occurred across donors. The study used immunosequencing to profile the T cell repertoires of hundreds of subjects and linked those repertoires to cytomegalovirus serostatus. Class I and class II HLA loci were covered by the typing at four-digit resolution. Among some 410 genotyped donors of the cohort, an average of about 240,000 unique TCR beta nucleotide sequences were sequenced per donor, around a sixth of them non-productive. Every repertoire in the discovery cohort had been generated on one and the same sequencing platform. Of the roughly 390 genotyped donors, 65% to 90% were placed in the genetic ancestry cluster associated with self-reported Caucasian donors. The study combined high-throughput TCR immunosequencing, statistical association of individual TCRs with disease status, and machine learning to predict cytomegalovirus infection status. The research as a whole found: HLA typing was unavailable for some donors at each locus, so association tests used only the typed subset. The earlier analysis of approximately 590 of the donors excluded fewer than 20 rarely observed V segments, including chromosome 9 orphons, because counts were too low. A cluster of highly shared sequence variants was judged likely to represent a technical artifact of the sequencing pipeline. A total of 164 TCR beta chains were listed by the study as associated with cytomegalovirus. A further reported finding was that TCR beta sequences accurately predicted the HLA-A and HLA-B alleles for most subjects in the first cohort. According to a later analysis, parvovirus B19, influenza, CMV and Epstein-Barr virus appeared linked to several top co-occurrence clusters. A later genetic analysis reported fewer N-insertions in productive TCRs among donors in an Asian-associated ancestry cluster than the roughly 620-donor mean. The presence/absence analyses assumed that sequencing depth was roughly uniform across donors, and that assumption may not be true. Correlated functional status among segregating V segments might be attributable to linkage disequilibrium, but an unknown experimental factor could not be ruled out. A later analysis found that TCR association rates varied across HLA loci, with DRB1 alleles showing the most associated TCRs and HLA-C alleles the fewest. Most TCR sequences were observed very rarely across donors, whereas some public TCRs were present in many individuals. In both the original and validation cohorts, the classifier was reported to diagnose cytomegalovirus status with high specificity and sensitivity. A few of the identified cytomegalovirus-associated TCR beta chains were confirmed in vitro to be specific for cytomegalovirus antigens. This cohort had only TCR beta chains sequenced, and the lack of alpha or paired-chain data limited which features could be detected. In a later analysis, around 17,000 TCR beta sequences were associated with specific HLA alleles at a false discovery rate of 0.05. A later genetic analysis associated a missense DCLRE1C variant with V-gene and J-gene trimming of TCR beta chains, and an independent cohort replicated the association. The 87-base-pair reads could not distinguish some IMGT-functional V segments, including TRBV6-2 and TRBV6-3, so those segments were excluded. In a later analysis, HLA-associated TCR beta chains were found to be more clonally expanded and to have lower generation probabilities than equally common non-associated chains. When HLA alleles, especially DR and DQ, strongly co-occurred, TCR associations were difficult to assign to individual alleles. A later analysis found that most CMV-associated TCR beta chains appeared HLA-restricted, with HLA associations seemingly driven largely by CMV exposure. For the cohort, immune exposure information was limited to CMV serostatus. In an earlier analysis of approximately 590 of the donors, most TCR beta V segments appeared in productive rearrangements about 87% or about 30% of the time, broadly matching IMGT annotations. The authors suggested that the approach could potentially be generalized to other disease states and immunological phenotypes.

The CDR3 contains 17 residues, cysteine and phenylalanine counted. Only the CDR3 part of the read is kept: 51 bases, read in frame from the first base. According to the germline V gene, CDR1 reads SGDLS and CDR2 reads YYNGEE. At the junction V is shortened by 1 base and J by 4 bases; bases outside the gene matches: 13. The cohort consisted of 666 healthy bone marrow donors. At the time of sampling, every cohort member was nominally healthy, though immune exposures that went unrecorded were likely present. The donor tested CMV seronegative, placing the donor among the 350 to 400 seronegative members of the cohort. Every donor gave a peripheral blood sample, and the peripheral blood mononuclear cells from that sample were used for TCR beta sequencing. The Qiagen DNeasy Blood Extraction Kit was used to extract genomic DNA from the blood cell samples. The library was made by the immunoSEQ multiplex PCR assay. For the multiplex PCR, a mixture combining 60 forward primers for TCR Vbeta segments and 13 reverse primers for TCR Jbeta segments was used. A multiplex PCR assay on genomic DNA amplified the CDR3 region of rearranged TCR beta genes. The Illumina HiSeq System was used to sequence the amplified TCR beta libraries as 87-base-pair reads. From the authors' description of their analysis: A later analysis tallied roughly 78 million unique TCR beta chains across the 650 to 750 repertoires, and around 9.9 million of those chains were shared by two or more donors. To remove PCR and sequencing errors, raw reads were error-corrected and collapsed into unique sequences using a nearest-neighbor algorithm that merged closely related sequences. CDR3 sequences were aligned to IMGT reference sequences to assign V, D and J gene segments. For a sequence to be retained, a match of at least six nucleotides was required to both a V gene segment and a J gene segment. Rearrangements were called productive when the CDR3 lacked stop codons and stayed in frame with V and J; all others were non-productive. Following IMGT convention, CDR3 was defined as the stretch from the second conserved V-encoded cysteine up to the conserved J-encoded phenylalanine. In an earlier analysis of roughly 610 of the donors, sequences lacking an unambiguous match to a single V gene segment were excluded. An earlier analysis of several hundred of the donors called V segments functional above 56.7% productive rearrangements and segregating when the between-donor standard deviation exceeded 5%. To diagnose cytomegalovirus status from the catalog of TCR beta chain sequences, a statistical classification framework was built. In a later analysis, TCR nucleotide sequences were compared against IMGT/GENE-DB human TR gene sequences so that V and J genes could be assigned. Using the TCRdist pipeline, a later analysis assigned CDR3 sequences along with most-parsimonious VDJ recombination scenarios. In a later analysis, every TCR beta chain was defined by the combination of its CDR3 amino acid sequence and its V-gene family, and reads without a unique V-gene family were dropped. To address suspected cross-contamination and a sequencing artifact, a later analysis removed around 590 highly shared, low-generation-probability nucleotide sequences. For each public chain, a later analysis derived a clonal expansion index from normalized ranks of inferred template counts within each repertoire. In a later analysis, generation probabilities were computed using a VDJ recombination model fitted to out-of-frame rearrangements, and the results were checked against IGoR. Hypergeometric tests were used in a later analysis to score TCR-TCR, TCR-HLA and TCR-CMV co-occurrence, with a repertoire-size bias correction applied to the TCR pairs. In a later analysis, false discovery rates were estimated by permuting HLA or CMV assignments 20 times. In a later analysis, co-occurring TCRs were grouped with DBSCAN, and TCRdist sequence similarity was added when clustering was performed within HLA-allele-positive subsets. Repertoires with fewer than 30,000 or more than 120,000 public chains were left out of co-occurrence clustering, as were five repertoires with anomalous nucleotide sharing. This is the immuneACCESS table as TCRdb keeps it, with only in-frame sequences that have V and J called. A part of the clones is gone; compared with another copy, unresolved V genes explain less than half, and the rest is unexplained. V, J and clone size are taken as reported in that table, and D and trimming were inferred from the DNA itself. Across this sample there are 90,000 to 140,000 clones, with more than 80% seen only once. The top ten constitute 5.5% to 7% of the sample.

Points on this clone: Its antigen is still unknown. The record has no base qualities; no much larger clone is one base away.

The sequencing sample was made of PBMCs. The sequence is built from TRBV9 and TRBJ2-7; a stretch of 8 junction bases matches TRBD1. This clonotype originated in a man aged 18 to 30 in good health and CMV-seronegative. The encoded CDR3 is CASSVNDVAGGRYEQYF. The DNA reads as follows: TGTGCCAGCAGCGTAAATGACGTGGCAGGGGGCCGATACGAGCAGTACTTC.